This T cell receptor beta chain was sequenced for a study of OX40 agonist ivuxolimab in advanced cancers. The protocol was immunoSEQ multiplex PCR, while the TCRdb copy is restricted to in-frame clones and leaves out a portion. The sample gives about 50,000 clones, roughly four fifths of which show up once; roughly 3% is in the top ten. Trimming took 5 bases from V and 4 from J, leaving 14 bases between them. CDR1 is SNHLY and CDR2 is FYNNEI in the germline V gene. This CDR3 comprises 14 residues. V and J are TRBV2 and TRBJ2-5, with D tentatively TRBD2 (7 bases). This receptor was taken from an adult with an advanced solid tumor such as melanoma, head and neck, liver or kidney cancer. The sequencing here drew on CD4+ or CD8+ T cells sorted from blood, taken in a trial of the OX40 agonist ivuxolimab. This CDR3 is CASSKGGGRETQYF. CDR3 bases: TGTGCCAGCAGTAAAGGGGGGGGCCGAGAGACCCAGTACTTC.